This T cell receptor (beta chain) comes out of a study of T cells in Graves' hyperthyroidism and ophthalmopathy (dated 2019 in TCRdb). Broadly, across the study: Peripheral blood was sampled at the time of initial diagnosis, prior to any treatment. TCR V-J signatures able to tell the groups apart were searched for in a discovery cohort of 95 to 100 patients, of whom 43 had Graves' ophthalmopathy and 57 had stable Graves' hyperthyroidism. Prospective prediction of ophthalmopathy was tested in an independent validation cohort of about 19 hyperthyroidism patients and approximately 17 patients who later progressed to ophthalmopathy. The roughly 100 discovery patients were randomly split 7:3 into training and test sets. In addition, the study compared T-cell repertoires in thyroid tissue and in blood from roughly six Graves' hyperthyroidism patients. Following sampling, methimazole starting at 30 mg daily was given to hyperthyroidism patients, and high-dose intravenous methylprednisolone was given to ophthalmopathy patients. The paper describes TCR Vbeta CDR3 sequencing of 135 peripheral blood samples, made up of 43 ophthalmopathy patients, approximately 73 hyperthyroidism patients and about 17 progressor patients.

Graves' hyperthyroidism was defined as stable when no progression to ophthalmopathy occurred over 18 months of follow-up. Hyperthyroidism patients were newly diagnosed, had a disease duration of under 2 months, and were aged 18 to 65 years. The study excluded patients with uncontrolled infections, other autoimmune diseases, pregnancy or lactation. Clinical symptoms, serum thyroxine and TRAb, thyroid ultrasound, and orbital computed tomography formed the basis for the diagnoses. PBMCs were isolated from 10 ml of fresh peripheral blood by Ficoll-Paque density gradient centrifugation. Trizol reagent was used to extract total RNA, and RNA quality was then checked on an Agilent 2100 Bioanalyzer. V and J lose 0 bases and 5 bases, and a span of 11 bases separates them. The germline V gene supplies CDR1 SGHDT and CDR2 YYEEEE. Measured from the cysteine to the phenylalanine, the CDR3 is 14 residues long. The entry retains the CDR3 DNA only, 42 bases that are in frame from base 1.

Amplification of TCR beta CDR3 regions was carried out from RNA transcripts. For the first round of RT-PCR on the TCR CDR3, the HTBI primer set was used together with the Qiagen OneStep RT-PCR kit. The libraries were constructed in a second round of multiplex PCR and then size-selected and purified. Paired-end sequencing of the libraries was performed with 100 bp reads on an Illumina HiSeq2000. The paper's data handling went like this. Raw data were processed with SOAPnuke, discarding reads with adapters, uncalled bases, mean Phred below 15, or no exact constant-primer or identifier match. COPE v1.2.5 was used to merge the high-quality paired reads, and each unique nucleotide sequence was defined as a clonotype. Clonotypes were aligned to IMGT TRBV, TRBD and TRBJ reference segments using MiTCR v1.1. Only V-J combinations with frequency above 0.0001, covering about 99% of repertoires, were analysed. A TCS score was defined as the ratio of F50 (clonal expansion) to E x V (chaos), with BLOSUM62-based TCRdist applied between CDR3 peptides within each V-J. Welch's t-statistics and random forest reduced roughly 530 V-J features to roughly 13, which were used in a naive Bayes classifier (R e1071). The Morisita-Horn index was used to measure how similar the thyroid and blood repertoires were. Using fastp at Q25 and MiXCR, TCRdb reprocessed the public reads and kept productive beta chains. Every distinct CDR3 protein forms one entry, paired with its most common genes and DNA. V and J calls and clone size were set by TCRdb, not the authors. The table for this sample lists hundreds of thousands of distinct CDR3 sequences; over 35% of them were counted only once. About 9% of the sample comes from the top ten.

Points the paper makes about the study in general: Sample size was not statistically predetermined, and blinding of investigators to group allocation was not performed. Ophthalmopathy was separated from stable hyperthyroidism by a 13 V-J signature model, with around 90% sensitivity and about 81% specificity obtained in cross-validation and 80%/75% obtained in testing. Most expanded thyroid clonotypes (frequency above 0.001) were also detected in blood, a finding suggesting that blood repertoires may reflect thyroid immune responses. In validation, the model predicted progression to ophthalmopathy a median of about 6 months before onset, with roughly 71% sensitivity and 72.22% specificity.

Turning to this clonotype: No antigen is known for it. Base qualities are not at hand, and no much larger clone is one base apart.

The origin of this receptor is a man younger than 30 with Graves' hyperthyroidism. Here the chain combines TRBV5-6 and TRBJ1-1; confidence is insufficient to name the D gene. Specimen: blood. The DNA reads TGTGCCAGCAGCTTGGTTGGACGGACTACTGAAGCTTTCTTT. It encodes CASSLVGRTTEAFF. Reference TRBV5-6 and TRBJ1-1 proteins supply the regions before and after the CDR3; the full variable domain is: DAGVTQSPTHLIKTRGQQVTLRCSPKSGHDTVSWYQQALGQGPQFIFQYYEEEERQRGNFPDRFSGHQFPNYSSELNVNALLLGDSALYLCASSLVGRTTEAFFGQGTRLTVV.